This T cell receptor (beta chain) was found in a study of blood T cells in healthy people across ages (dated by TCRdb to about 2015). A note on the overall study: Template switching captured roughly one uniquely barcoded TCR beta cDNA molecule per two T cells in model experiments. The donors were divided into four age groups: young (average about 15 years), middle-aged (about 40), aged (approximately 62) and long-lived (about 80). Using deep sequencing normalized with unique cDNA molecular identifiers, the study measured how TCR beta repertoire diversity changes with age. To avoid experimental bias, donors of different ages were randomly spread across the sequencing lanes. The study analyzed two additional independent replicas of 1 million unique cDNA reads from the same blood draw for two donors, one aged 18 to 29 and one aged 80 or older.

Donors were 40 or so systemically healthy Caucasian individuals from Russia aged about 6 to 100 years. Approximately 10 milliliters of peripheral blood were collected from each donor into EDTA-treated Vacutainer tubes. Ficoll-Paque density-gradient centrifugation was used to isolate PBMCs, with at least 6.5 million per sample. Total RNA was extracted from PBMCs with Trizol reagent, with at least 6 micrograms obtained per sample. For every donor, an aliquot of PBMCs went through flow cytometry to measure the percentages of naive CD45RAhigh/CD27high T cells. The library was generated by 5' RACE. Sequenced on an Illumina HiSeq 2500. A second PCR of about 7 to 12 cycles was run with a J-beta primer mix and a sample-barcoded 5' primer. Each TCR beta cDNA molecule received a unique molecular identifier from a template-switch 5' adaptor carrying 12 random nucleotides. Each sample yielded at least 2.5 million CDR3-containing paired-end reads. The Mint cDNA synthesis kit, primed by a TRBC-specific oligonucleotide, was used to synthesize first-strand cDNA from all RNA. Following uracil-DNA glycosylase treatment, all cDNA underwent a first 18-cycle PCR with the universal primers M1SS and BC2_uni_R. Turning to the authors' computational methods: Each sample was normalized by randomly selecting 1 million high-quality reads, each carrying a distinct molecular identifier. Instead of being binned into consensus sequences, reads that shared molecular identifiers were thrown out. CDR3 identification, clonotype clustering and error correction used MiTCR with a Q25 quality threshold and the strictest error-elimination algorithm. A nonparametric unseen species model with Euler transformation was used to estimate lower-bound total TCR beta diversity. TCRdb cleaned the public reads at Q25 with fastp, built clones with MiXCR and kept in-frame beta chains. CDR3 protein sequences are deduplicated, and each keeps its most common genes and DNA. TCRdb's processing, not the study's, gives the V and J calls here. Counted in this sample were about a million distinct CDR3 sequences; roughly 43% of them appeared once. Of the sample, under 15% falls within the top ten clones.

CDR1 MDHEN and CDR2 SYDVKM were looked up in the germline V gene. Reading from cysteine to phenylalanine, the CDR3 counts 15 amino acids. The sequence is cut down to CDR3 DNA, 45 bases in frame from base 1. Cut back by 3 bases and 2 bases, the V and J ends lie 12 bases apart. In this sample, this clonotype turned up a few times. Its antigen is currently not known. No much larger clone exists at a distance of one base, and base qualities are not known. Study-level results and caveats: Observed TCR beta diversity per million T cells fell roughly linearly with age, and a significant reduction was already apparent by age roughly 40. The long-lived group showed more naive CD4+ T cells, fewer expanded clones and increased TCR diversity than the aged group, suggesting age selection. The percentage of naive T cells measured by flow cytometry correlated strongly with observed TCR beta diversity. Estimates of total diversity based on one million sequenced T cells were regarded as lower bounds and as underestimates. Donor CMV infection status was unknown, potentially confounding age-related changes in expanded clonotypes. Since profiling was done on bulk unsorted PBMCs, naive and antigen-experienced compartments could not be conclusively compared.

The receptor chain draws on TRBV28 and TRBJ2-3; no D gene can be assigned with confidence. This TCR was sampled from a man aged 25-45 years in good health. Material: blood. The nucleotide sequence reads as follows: TGTGCCAGCAGTTTCAGGACCGAAGTCACAGATACGCAGTATTTT. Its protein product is CASSFRTEVTDTQYF.